The next 22 T cell receptor beta chains were all read from a single sample in a study of blood T cell repertoires in COVID-19. The assay was immunoSEQ multiplex PCR, and TCRdb's table has in-frame clones only and misses some. Among over 75,000 clones listed, 70% to 85% were seen once. The specimen was peripheral blood. These receptor sequences come from a man in his sixties or seventies with acute or convalescent COVID-19.

The chain joins TRBV7-2 to TRBJ2-3, with 13 bases identical to TRBD2. This CDR3 is built from 18 residues. Germline CDR1 is SGHTA and CDR2 is FQGNSA. Trimming took 2 bases from V and 6 from J; bases not matched to a gene: 11. CDR3 bases: TGTGCCAGCAGCTTATTGATGAGGACTAGCGGGAGATCTGATACGCAGTATTTT. This translates into CASSLLMRTSGRSDTQYF.

The V call is TRBV30, the J call TRBJ1-2, with D perhaps matching TRBD1 (6 bases). The germline V gene has CDR1 GTSNPN and CDR2 SVGIG (reference sequence). V shed 5 bases and J shed 3 bases, with 10 bases lying between them. CDR3 length: 12 amino acids. The CDR3 DNA follows: TGTGCCTGGGGAGGACAGTACTATGGCTACACCTTC. Its protein product is CAWGGQYYGYTF.

The chain joins TRBV3-1 (or the pseudogene TRBV3-2) to TRBJ1-6; 7 positions match TRBD1. Germline V gene lookup returns CDR1 LGHDT and CDR2 YNNKEL (reference sequence). V was clipped by 4 bases and J by 6 bases; unmatched bases: 3. The CDR3 has 14 amino acids. The CDR3 region has the DNA TGTGCCAGCAGCCTTGAGGGGGCTAATTCACCCCTCCACTTT. It translates to CASSLEGANSPLHF.

J is TRBJ2-3 and V is TRBV9; the D is unclear. Per the germline V gene, CDR1 is SGDLS and CDR2 is YYNGEE. Deletions cut 2 bases from V and 6 bases from J, with 16 bases between. CDR3 size: 15 residues. As DNA, the CDR3 is TGTGCCAGCAGCGTTTCCCCGCGAGTTGCTGATACGCAGTATTTT. This sequence encodes CASSVSPRVADTQYF.

The chain joins TRBV6-5 to TRBJ1-6; maybe TRBD1 (6 bases). The germline V gene encodes CDR1 MNHEY and CDR2 SVGAGI. This CDR3 spans 13 amino acids. Trimming shortened V by 4 bases and J by 9 bases, and 10 bases separated the two germline ends. DNA for the CDR3: TGTGCCAGCAGTTTGGGACACCTTTCACCCCTCCACTTT. Protein: CASSLGHLSPLHF.

The chain is built from TRBV27 and TRBJ1-5; TRBD1 agrees at 9 bases. In germline, CDR1 is MNHEY, CDR2 SMNVEV (reference sequence). V trimming: 4 bases; J trimming: 6 bases; junction bases outside the gene matches: 16. CDR3 length equals 18 residues. CDR3 bases: TGTGCCAGCAGTTATAGGGGGACAGGGTCTCAATCAGGTCAGCCCCAGCATTTT. Translation: CASSYRGTGSQSGQPQHF.

This chain uses TRBV11-2 with TRBJ1-6; no clear D. Per the germline V gene, CDR1 is SGHAT and CDR2 is FQNNGV. The CDR3 length is 14 residues. V was pared by 2 bases and J by 9 bases, with 11 bases between. This chain's CDR3 is CASSLRSGLSPLHF. CDR3 in DNA: TGTGCCAGCAGCTTAAGGTCAGGACTTTCACCCCTCCACTTT.

V gene TRBV30 combines with J gene TRBJ2-5; 7 nucleotides match TRBD1. CDR1 is GTSNPN and CDR2 is SVGIG in the germline V gene (reference sequence). This CDR3 contains 13 residues. With V trimmed by 8 bases and J by 5 bases, 11 bases remained unmatched. CDR3 residues: CARSGGARETQYF. The DNA for the CDR3 is TGTGCCAGATCAGGGGGAGCGCGGGAGACCCAGTACTTC.

The CDR3 sequence is CASTAGLVPGELFF. CDR3 nucleotides: TGTGCCAGTACCGCCGGACTAGTTCCCGGGGAGCTGTTTTTT. This chain links TRBV19 with TRBJ2-2, with 7 positions matching TRBD2. CDR1 LNHDA and CDR2 SQIVND come from the germline V gene (reference sequence). V gave up 7 bases and J gave up 6 bases; unmatched junction bases: 8. The CDR3 contains 14 residues. The full variable domain, completed using reference TRBV19 and TRBJ2-2, is DGGITQSPKYLFRKEGQNVTLSCEQNLNHDAMYWYRQDPGQGLRLIYYSQIVNDFQKGDIAEGYSVSREKKESFPLTVTSAQKNPTAFYLCASTAGLVPGELFFGEGSRLTVL.

This clone was recorded only once. The rearrangement joins TRBV11-2 to TRBJ1-4; no definite D call. Trimming took off 2 bases at V and 2 bases at J, with 15 bases between the two ends. Germline CDR1 and CDR2: SGHAT and FQNNGV. This CDR3 has 17 amino acids. CDR3 amino acids: CASSLRQVALTNEKLFF. The CDR3 region has the DNA TGTGCCAGCAGCTTAAGGCAGGTGGCCCTCACTAATGAAAAACTGTTTTTT.

This clone was counted a single time. The CDR3: CASSQRVTGGGGNTIYF. CDR3 in DNA: TGTGCCAGCAGCCAAAGGGTGACAGGGGGAGGAGGAAACACCATATATTTT. This chain joins TRBV3-1 (or the pseudogene TRBV3-2) and TRBJ1-3, with 9 bases that match TRBD1. The CDR3 loop spans 17 amino acids. Per germline, CDR1 LGHDT and CDR2 YNNKEL (reference sequence). The ends lost 2 bases at V and 4 bases at J; junction bases unmatched: 9.

Only one count was recorded for this clone. J is TRBJ1-2 and V is TRBV5-6; D gene unclear. The V gene's germline CDR1 is SGHDT and CDR2 YYEEEE. The CDR3 loop spans 13 amino acids. Deletions cut 3 bases from V and 4 bases from J, with 10 bases between. The CDR3 reads CASSSRAAYGYTF. The CDR3 bases are TGTGCCAGCAGCTCGAGAGCCGCCTATGGCTACACCTTC.

The chain combines TRBV19 with TRBJ1-1, with D perhaps matching TRBD1 (6 bases). The CDR3 totals 13 residues. Germline-derived CDR1 and CDR2 are LNHDA and SQIVND (reference sequence). The V end lost 3 bases, the J end lost 9 bases, and 14 bases lay between the germline ends. Here the CDR3 reads CASSMGTGWQAFF. CDR3 DNA: TGTGCCAGTAGTATGGGTACAGGGTGGCAAGCTTTCTTT.

V is TRBV2 and J is TRBJ1-1, with unresolved D. CDR3 size: 15 residues. Looked up from germline, CDR1 is SNHLY and CDR2 is FYNNEI. The V gene lost 2 bases and the J gene lost 1 base, with 11 bases spanning the gap. CDR3 in amino acids: CASSERVVKNTEAFF. The CDR3, as DNA: TGTGCCAGCAGTGAACGCGTGGTGAAGAACACTGAAGCTTTCTTT.

The chain is built from TRBV28 and TRBJ2-2; 10 nucleotides align to TRBD2. Per germline, CDR1 MDHEN and CDR2 SYDVKM. CDR3 length equals 16 residues. Trimming cost V 6 bases and J 6 bases; bases outside gene matches: 10. The chain's CDR3 is CASRGAGGPDPGELFF. The CDR3 DNA reads TGTGCCAGCAGGGGAGCGGGAGGGCCGGATCCCGGGGAGCTGTTTTTT.

The chain carries TRBV28 and TRBJ1-2; D remains ambiguous. The CDR3 has 13 residues. CDR1 and CDR2 (germline): MDHEN, SYDVKM. V shed 6 bases and J shed 4 bases, with 12 bases lying between them. CDR3 residues: CASRATVGYGYTF. For the CDR3, the DNA is TGTGCCAGCAGAGCAACGGTCGGCTATGGCTACACCTTC.

This chain uses TRBV4-1 with TRBJ1-2; no reliable D call. Trimming stripped 4 bases from V and 7 bases from J, with 19 bases between. CDR3 size: 15 residues. Germline CDR1 is MGHRA and CDR2 is YSYEKL. Here the CDR3 reads CASSLTGSQTSGYTF. In nucleotides, the CDR3 is TGCGCCAGCAGCCTTACCGGGAGCCAGACGAGTGGCTACACCTTC.

V usage is TRBV19 and J usage is TRBJ2-3, with 7 positions matching TRBD1. The V gene's germline CDR1 is LNHDA and CDR2 SQIVND (reference sequence). The CDR3 has 14 amino acids. V was clipped by 5 bases and J by 2 bases; unmatched bases: 4. The CDR3 nucleotides are TGTGCCAGTAGTGTAGGGGGCTTCACAGATACGCAGTATTTT. Translation gives CASSVGGFTDTQYF. Filled out from reference TRBV19 and TRBJ2-3, the complete variable domain reads DGGITQSPKYLFRKEGQNVTLSCEQNLNHDAMYWYRQDPGQGLRLIYYSQIVNDFQKGDIAEGYSVSREKKESFPLTVTSAQKNPTAFYLCASSVGGFTDTQYFGPGTRLTVL.

The rearrangement links TRBV6-6 to TRBJ2-1; TRBD2 matches at 9 bases. The germline V gene has CDR1 MNHNY and CDR2 SVGAGI (reference sequence). Germline trimming cut 6 bases from V and 6 bases from J; bases unmatched to any gene: 6. The CDR3 extends over 14 amino acids. CDR3 sequence (DNA): TGTGCCAGCAGCAGCGGGGGGCCAATCAATGAGCAGTTCTTC. Encoded protein: CASSSGGPINEQFF.

DNA for the CDR3: TGTGCCAGCTCACCCCAATCACAGGGGGCGGTTGGAAACACCATATATTTT. Translated, it gives CASSPQSQGAVGNTIYF. The gene calls are TRBV18 and TRBJ1-3, with 9 bases lining up with TRBD1. In germline, CDR1 is KGHSH, CDR2 LQKENI. V shed 3 bases, J shed 3 bases, and the junction held 9 bases outside the gene matches. The CDR3 length is 17 residues.

The CDR3 DNA reads TGTGCCACCAGTGACGGGGGACTAAACTATGGCTACACCTTC. Residues: CATSDGGLNYGYTF. This chain uses TRBV24-1 with TRBJ1-2; D possibly corresponds to TRBD1 (5 bases). The CDR3 loop spans 14 amino acids. The V and J ends lost 4 bases and 2 bases respectively, with 10 bases between them. CDR1 and CDR2 from the germline V gene are KGHDR and SFDVKD.

The chain carries TRBV9 and TRBJ2-5, with 11 bases identical to TRBD2. CDR3 length: 16 amino acids. From germline, CDR1 is SGDLS and CDR2 YYNGEE. The trim removed 0 bases at V and 5 bases at J, leaving 6 bases unmatched. The CDR3 protein is CASSVDVSGGAETQYF. The CDR3 bases are TGTGCCAGCAGCGTAGATGTTAGCGGGGGGGCTGAGACCCAGTACTTC. Full variable domain (outside the CDR3, taken from reference TRBV9 and TRBJ2-5): DSGVTQTPKHLITATGQRVTLRCSPRSGDLSVYWYQQSLDQGLQFLIQYYNGEERAKGNILERFSAQQFPDLHSELNLSSLELGDSALYFCASSVDVSGGAETQYFGPGTRLLVL.